One sample yielded the 23 T cell receptor beta chains listed below, sequenced in a study of blood T cell repertoires in COVID-19. Data came from immunoSEQ multiplex PCR; TCRdb stores just in-frame clones and leaves some out. The top ten clones hold roughly 8.6% of a sample with about 140,000 clones, under 90% of them seen once. The sample taken for sequencing was peripheral blood. The receptors originated from a woman over 75 in a cohort sampled during active or convalescent COVID-19.

This clone was counted a single time. This chain links TRBV5-6 with TRBJ2-3, with 8 bases fitting TRBD2. From germline, CDR1 is SGHDT and CDR2 YYEEEE. This CDR3 is 14 amino acids long. Trimming removed 4 bases from V and 9 bases from J; junction bases left unmatched: 10. The chain's CDR3 is CASSHPRTSRTQYF. DNA of the CDR3: TGTGCCAGCAGCCATCCACGGACTAGCCGAACGCAGTATTTT.

CDR3 sequence: CASSPGTGQETQYF. Written as DNA, the CDR3 is TGTGCCAGCAGCCCCGGGACAGGCCAAGAGACCCAGTACTTC. This chain connects TRBV4-2 to TRBJ2-5, with 8 nucleotides matching TRBD1. The CDR3 loop spans 14 amino acids. With V trimmed by 4 bases and J by 1 base, 2 bases remained unmatched. In germline, CDR1 is LGHNA, CDR2 YNFKEQ.

This chain links TRBV10-3 with TRBJ2-7; TRBD2 is a possible D gene (6 bases). V dropped 11 bases and J dropped 4 bases, with 18 bases sitting between them. CDR1 ENHRY and CDR2 SYGVKD come from the germline V gene. This CDR3 contains 13 residues. The CDR3 loop is CASGDGGLYEQYV. DNA of the CDR3: TGTGCCTCGGGGGACGGAGGGCTATACGAGCAGTACGTC.

This clone was recorded a few times. This sequence joins TRBV5-5 and TRBJ2-7, with 9 bases identical to TRBD1. V shed 0 bases and J 4 bases; nucleotides not matched to a gene: 5. The germline V gene encodes CDR1 SGHKS and CDR2 YYEKEE (reference sequence). This CDR3 comprises 15 residues. CDR3 sequence reads: CASSLVGTGRYEQYF. DNA of the CDR3: TGTGCCAGCAGCTTGGTGGGGACAGGGCGGTACGAGCAGTACTTC.

The DNA of the CDR3 is TGTGCCAGTACCATCGTGGGGGGGCCTTCTGGTGAGCAGTTCTTC. This gives the protein CASTIVGGPSGEQFF. V usage is TRBV19 and J usage is TRBJ2-1; D is possibly TRBD2 (7 bases). V lost 7 bases to trimming and J lost 9 bases, with 22 bases between them. This CDR3 has 15 amino acids. The germline V gene has CDR1 LNHDA and CDR2 SQIVND (reference sequence).

The chain uses TRBV4-1 and TRBJ2-3; 8 nucleotides align to TRBD2. Looked up from germline, CDR1 is MGHRA and CDR2 is YSYEKL. V lost 1 base and J lost 5; bases outside the gene matches: 11. This CDR3 has 17 residues. The CDR3 spells CASSQARTGGLRDTQYF. The CDR3 DNA reads TGCGCCAGCAGCCAAGCGAGGACGGGGGGGCTCAGAGATACGCAGTATTTT.

This clone appeared a single time. This chain uses TRBV27 with TRBJ1-6; 9 bases are shared with TRBD1. Losses at the gene ends were 0 bases for V and 10 bases for J; bases not matched to a gene: 7. The CDR3 totals 16 residues. Germline CDR1 reads MNHEY; CDR2 reads SMNVEV (reference sequence). As DNA, the CDR3 is TGTGCCAGCAGTTTATCATCTGGACAGGGGATATCACCCCTCCACTTT. Translation: CASSLSSGQGISPLHF.

This clone was detected a few times. V and J are TRBV18 and TRBJ2-5; weak D call: TRBD1 (6 bases). In germline, CDR1 is KGHSH, CDR2 LQKENI. Trimming took off 4 bases at V and 2 bases at J, with 17 bases between the two ends. CDR3 length equals 16 residues. CDR3 residues: CASSLQTTGFQETQYF. As DNA, the CDR3 is TGTGCCAGCTCACTCCAAACCACAGGGTTTCAAGAGACCCAGTACTTC. The full variable domain, its missing parts supplied by reference TRBV18 and TRBJ2-5, is NAGVMQNPRHLVRRRGQEARLRCSPMKGHSHVYWYRQLPEEGLKFMVYLQKENIIDESGMPKERFSAEFPKEGPSILRIQQVVRGDSAAYFCASSLQTTGFQETQYFGPGTRLLVL.

V and J are TRBV4-3 and TRBJ2-1; D is ambiguous. CDR3 length equals 15 residues. V was trimmed by 1 base and J by 7 bases, leaving 14 bases between them. Germline-derived CDR1 and CDR2 are LGHNA and YSLEER. CDR3 sequence reads: CASSQGSVATNEQFF. The CDR3 nucleotides are TGCGCCAGCAGCCAAGGGTCCGTAGCTACAAATGAGCAGTTCTTC.

The V gene is TRBV29-1, the J gene TRBJ1-1, with a tentative D call TRBD1 (5 bases). There are 12 residues in the CDR3. The germline V gene has CDR1 SQVTM and CDR2 ANQGSEA. With 4 bases removed from V and 6 bases from J, the gap between germline ends came to 12 bases. CDR3: CSVASGRAEAFF. DNA for the CDR3: TGCAGCGTTGCCTCAGGGCGCGCTGAAGCTTTCTTT.

This chain links TRBV2 with TRBJ1-1; 10 bases align to TRBD1. The V and J ends lost 7 bases and 0 bases, in that order; junction bases with no gene match: 5. In germline, CDR1 is SNHLY, CDR2 FYNNEI. There are 15 residues in the CDR3. As DNA, the CDR3 is TGTGCCAGCAAGCCGGGACAGGGGTTGAACACTGAAGCTTTCTTT. It is translated as CASKPGQGLNTEAFF. The full variable domain, in which reference TRBV2 and TRBJ1-1 provide the parts outside the CDR3, is EPEVTQTPSHQVTQMGQEVILRCVPISNHLYFYWYRQILGQKVEFLVSFYNNEISEKSEIFDDQFSVERPDGSNFTLKIRSTKLEDSAMYFCASKPGQGLNTEAFFGQGTRLTVV.

V usage is TRBV19 and J usage is TRBJ1-2; tentatively, D is TRBD1 (6 bases). CDR3 size: 13 residues. The V and J ends lost 3 bases and 6 bases respectively, with 11 bases between them. Germline V CDR1 and CDR2: LNHDA, SQIVND (reference sequence). The chain's CDR3 is CASSIRTADGYTF. CDR3 bases: TGTGCCAGTAGTATCCGGACAGCTGATGGCTACACCTTC.

This chain uses TRBV2 with TRBJ1-2; D is unresolved. Germline V gene sequence: CDR1 SNHLY, CDR2 FYNNEI. The CDR3 is 15 residues long. V lost 6 bases to trimming and J lost 2 bases, with 16 bases between them. CDR3 region: CASRSSQVHNYGYTF. Here the CDR3 DNA reads TGTGCCAGCAGATCGTCCCAGGTCCACAACTATGGCTACACCTTC.

The chain uses TRBV7-8 and TRBJ2-2; D not resolved. The CDR3 is 17 amino acids. Trimming stripped 5 bases from V and 4 bases from J, with 20 bases between. Germline assignment: CDR1 SGHVS and CDR2 FQNEAQ. This chain's CDR3 is CASSPFRPVAVTGELFF. In DNA, the CDR3 is TGTGCCAGCAGCCCCTTCAGACCCGTCGCGGTCACCGGGGAGCTGTTTTTT.

This chain joins TRBV7-2 and TRBJ2-2; D is possibly TRBD1 (6 bases). Germline V lookup: CDR1 SGHTA, CDR2 FQGNSA. V dropped 5 bases and J dropped 1 base, with 11 bases sitting between them. The CDR3 consists of 15 residues. The CDR3 nucleotides read TGTGCCAGCAGCGCCGACAGGTTGAACACCGGGGAGCTGTTTTTT. Its protein product is CASSADRLNTGELFF.

This sequence joins TRBV28 and TRBJ1-2; no definite D call. CDR3 length: 12 amino acids. V lost 9 bases to trimming and J lost 2 bases, with 10 bases between them. The germline V gene encodes CDR1 MDHEN and CDR2 SYDVKM. CDR3 in amino acids: CASTSINYGYTF. CDR3 nucleotide sequence: TGTGCCAGTACTTCTATAAACTATGGCTACACCTTC.

The J gene is TRBJ2-3, the V gene TRBV3-1 (or the pseudogene TRBV3-2); the match to TRBD2 covers 9 bases. Germline V lookup: CDR1 LGHDT, CDR2 YNNKEL (reference sequence). The CDR3 sequence is 16 residues long. Losses at the gene ends were 1 base for V and 2 bases for J; bases not matched to a gene: 4. The CDR3 DNA reads TGTGCCAGCAGCCAAGTGGCGGGACTAGCCACAGATACGCAGTATTTT. Its translation: CASSQVAGLATDTQYF.

The chain links TRBV4-1 to TRBJ2-1; possibly TRBD1 for D (5 bases). The germline CDR1 and CDR2 sequences are MGHRA and YSYEKL. The ends were cut back, 3 bases at V and 0 bases at J, with 15 bases in the middle. This CDR3 has 17 residues. Here the CDR3 reads CASSQYRQPSSYNEQFF. Here the CDR3 DNA reads TGCGCCAGCAGCCAGTACAGGCAGCCAAGCTCCTACAATGAGCAGTTCTTC.

This sequence joins TRBV10-3 and TRBJ1-1; D remains unclear. Germline V gene data show CDR1 as ENHRY and CDR2 as SYGVKD. This CDR3 has 13 amino acids. Trimming removed 4 bases at V and 0 bases at J, with 6 bases between. CDR3 sequence: CAISAQMNTEAFF. In DNA form, the CDR3 reads TGTGCCATCAGTGCGCAGATGAACACTGAAGCTTTCTTT.

The chain has TRBV5-6 and TRBJ1-2, with D unclear. The V end lost 4 bases, the J end lost 3 bases, and 13 bases lay between the germline ends. Germline V gene sequence: CDR1 SGHDT, CDR2 YYEEEE. The length of the CDR3 is 14 residues. Here the CDR3 reads CASSPFGDYYGYTF. The CDR3 DNA follows: TGTGCCAGCAGCCCCTTCGGGGATTACTATGGCTACACCTTC.

The chain links TRBV7-8 to TRBJ1-5, with 7 bases matching TRBD1. Germline CDR1 SGHVS, CDR2 FQNEAQ. The CDR3 is 14 residues long. With V trimmed by 5 bases and J by 8 bases, 9 bases remained unmatched. CDR3 nucleotide sequence: TGTGCCAGCAGCCGTGAGGGGGCCGGAGAGCCCCAGCATTTT. Translating gives CASSREGAGEPQHF.

The chain uses TRBV11-1 and TRBJ1-3, with TRBD1 matching over 10 bases. The germline V gene has CDR1 SGHAT and CDR2 FQDESV (reference sequence). This CDR3 has 16 amino acids. The J segment lost 5 bases and the V segment lost 5 bases, leaving 9 bases of the junction unmatched. CDR3 amino acids: CASSETGGASRNTIYF. CDR3 in DNA: TGTGCCAGCAGCGAGACAGGGGGCGCGTCGAGAAACACCATATATTTT.

The rearrangement joins TRBV29-1 to TRBJ1-1, with a possible D match to TRBD1 (6 bases). In germline, CDR1 is SQVTM, CDR2 ANQGSEA. The CDR3 loop spans 15 amino acids. Deletions cut 1 base from V and 5 bases from J, with 17 bases between. CDR3 sequence: CSVEGDGGIRTEAFF. Written as DNA, the CDR3 is TGCAGCGTTGAAGGGGATGGGGGCATAAGGACTGAAGCTTTCTTT.